The rows below give T cell receptor beta chains drawn from one sample of a study of blood T cell repertoires in COVID-19. Some clones are missing from TCRdb's copy, which holds only in-frame ones; the method was immunoSEQ multiplex PCR. The sample has roughly 39,000 clones, around 87% seen once. Sequenced material: peripheral blood. These receptors were obtained from a man under 40 with active or convalescent COVID-19. Each CDR3 is given with its conserved first and last residue. Each record gives: J gene, D gene, V gene, clone size, CDR3 protein, CDR3 DNA. A D gene is named only where the DNA matches it firmly. The listing skips clone size in some rows; elsewhere it reads once, few, many or a size class.

>TRBJ2-6|-|TRBV19|-
CASTLMTGGVFSSGANVLTF
TGTGCCAGTACGCTGATGACAGGTGGAGTCTTTTCTTCTGGGGCCAACGTCCTGACTTTC
>TRBJ2-3|-|TRBV13|-
CASSQTGSWDTQYF
TGTGCCAGCAGCCAGACAGGTAGCTGGGATACGCAGTATTTT
>TRBJ2-1|TRBD2|TRBV24-1|-
CATSDSRTSGIYNEQFF
TGTGCCACCAGTGATTCTCGGACTAGCGGGATCTACAATGAGCAGTTCTTC
>TRBJ2-1|-|TRBV27|once
CASSLSAGVNEQFF
TGTGCCAGCAGTTTATCCGCAGGGGTCAATGAGCAGTTCTTC
>TRBJ1-2|TRBD1|TRBV30|-
CAWSAGTEDGYTF
TGTGCCTGGAGCGCCGGGACAGAAGATGGCTACACCTTC
>TRBJ1-3|-|TRBV5-1|-
CASSVGNTAGASSGNTIYF
TGCGCCAGCAGCGTTGGTAACACCGCAGGGGCCAGCTCTGGAAACACCATATATTTT
>TRBJ1-4|-|TRBV7-9|once
CASSFPWAGDEKLFF
TGTGCCAGCAGCTTCCCGTGGGCGGGGGATGAAAAACTGTTTTTT
>TRBJ2-5|TRBD2|TRBV18|once
CASSPGASGFETQYF
TGTGCCAGCTCACCCGGGGCTAGCGGGTTCGAGACCCAGTACTTC
>TRBJ2-1|-|TRBV6-2/TRBV6-3|-
CASSDGTVYNEQFF
TGTGCCAGCAGTGATGGGACTGTCTACAATGAGCAGTTCTTC
>TRBJ1-1|-|TRBV19|-
CASSAKATGSTEAFF
TGTGCCAGTAGCGCCAAGGCGACCGGGAGCACTGAAGCTTTCTTT
>TRBJ2-6|-|TRBV18|-
CASSPGGSGANVLTF
TGTGCCAGCTCACCCGGGGGCTCTGGGGCCAACGTCCTGACTTTC
>TRBJ2-3|TRBD2|TRBV5-4|-
CASSEKSGGSTDTQYF
TGTGCCAGCAGCGAGAAATCGGGGGGTAGCACAGATACGCAGTATTTT
>TRBJ2-5|-|TRBV11-2|-
CASSLNGGPSKETQYF
TGTGCCAGCAGCTTAAACGGCGGGCCCTCCAAAGAGACCCAGTACTTC
>TRBJ1-1|-|TRBV7-2|-
CASSLGHSNTEAFF
TGTGCCAGCAGCTTAGGTCACAGCAACACTGAAGCTTTCTTT
>TRBJ1-6|-|TRBV14|-
CASSHGQLLYNSPLHF
TGTGCCAGCAGCCACGGACAGCTCCTCTATAATTCACCCCTCCACTTT
>TRBJ2-7|TRBD2|TRBV11-1|once
CASSLASSGGYEQYF
TGTGCCAGCAGCTTAGCCTCTAGCGGGGGTTACGAGCAGTACTTC
>TRBJ1-2|-|TRBV9|-
CASNRAGGYTF
TGTGCCAGCAATAGGGCGGGTGGCTACACCTTC
>TRBJ1-1|TRBD1|TRBV7-9|-
CASSSSYGQGNTEAFF
TGTGCCAGCAGCTCGAGCTATGGACAGGGAAACACTGAAGCTTTCTTT
>TRBJ1-2|TRBD1|TRBV3-1/TRBV3-2|-
CASSQPGQGGYTF
TGTGCCAGCAGCCAACCGGGACAGGGGGGCTACACCTTC
>TRBJ1-2|-|TRBV6-5|-
CASRGAGGGLNGYTF
TGTGCCAGCAGGGGCGCCGGGGGGGGACTGAATGGCTACACCTTC
>TRBJ1-5|TRBD1|TRBV19|-
CASTTRGQGIGIGNQPQHF
TGTGCCAGTACCACACGTGGACAGGGCATCGGTATTGGCAATCAGCCCCAGCATTTT
>TRBJ1-5|-|TRBV7-2|-
CASSLDGNQPQHF
TGTGCCAGCAGCTTAGACGGGAATCAGCCCCAGCATTTT
>TRBJ2-2|TRBD1|TRBV6-5|-
CASRGQGSTGELFF
TGTGCCAGCAGGGGACAGGGGAGCACCGGGGAGCTGTTTTTT
>TRBJ1-4|TRBD1|TRBV12-5|-
CASGKTGAWEKLFF
TGTGCTAGTGGCAAGACAGGGGCCTGGGAAAAACTGTTTTTT
>TRBJ1-4|TRBD1|TRBV6-6|-
CASSQLGQGVIREKLFF
TGTGCCAGCAGTCAGTTGGGACAGGGTGTAATCCGTGAAAAACTGTTTTTT
>TRBJ1-2|TRBD1|TRBV5-6|-
CASSIGQGAVYGYTF
TGTGCCAGCAGCATCGGACAGGGGGCGGTCTATGGCTACACCTTC
>TRBJ1-2|TRBD1|TRBV2|-
CASRARDRGYGYTF
TGTGCCAGCAGGGCCCGGGACAGGGGTTATGGCTACACCTTC
>TRBJ1-6|-|TRBV20-1|-
CSASQAGNNSPLHF
TGCAGTGCTAGTCAAGCAGGCAATAATTCACCCCTCCACTTT
>TRBJ1-4|TRBD1|TRBV19|once
CASSAGGTGDEKLFF
TGTGCCAGTAGCGCTGGCGGGACAGGGGACGAAAAACTGTTTTTT
>TRBJ2-3|TRBD2|TRBV5-8|-
CASSLRGSTFTDTQYF
TGTGCCAGCAGCTTACGCGGGAGCACGTTCACAGATACGCAGTATTTT
>TRBJ2-1|-|TRBV29-1|-
CSGVVGSGEQFF
TGCAGCGGGGTGGTCGGGAGCGGTGAGCAGTTCTTC
>TRBJ2-3|-|TRBV15|-
CATGYGGAHAQDTQYF
TGTGCCACCGGGTATGGGGGGGCCCATGCGCAAGATACGCAGTATTTT
>TRBJ1-1|TRBD1|TRBV11-2|-
CASSLNQGGEAFF
TGTGCCAGCAGCTTAAATCAGGGGGGAGAAGCTTTCTTT
>TRBJ1-6|-|TRBV9|-
CASSPGVYNSPLHF
TGTGCCAGCAGCCCGGGGGTTTATAATTCACCCCTCCACTTT
>TRBJ2-2|-|TRBV10-1|few
CASSRDNANTGELFF
TGCGCCAGCAGTAGGGACAATGCGAACACCGGGGAGCTGTTTTTT
>TRBJ1-4|-|TRBV5-1|-
CASSHRDLGEKLFF
TGCGCCAGCAGCCACAGAGACCTGGGCGAAAAACTGTTTTTT
>TRBJ1-3|-|TRBV7-2|-
CASSLDSRGPGNTIYF
TGTGCCAGCAGCTTAGATTCGCGGGGACCTGGAAACACCATATATTTT
>TRBJ2-7|TRBD1|TRBV5-1|-
CATSPSGQTYEQYF
TGCGCCACATCTCCCTCGGGACAGACCTACGAGCAGTACTTC
>TRBJ2-1|-|TRBV2|few
CASSEFLEGASYNEQFF
TGTGCCAGCAGTGAATTTCTTGAAGGGGCGTCCTACAATGAGCAGTTCTTC
>TRBJ2-1|-|TRBV7-9|-
CASRQDEQFF
TGTGCCAGCAGGCAGGATGAGCAGTTCTTC
>TRBJ2-1|TRBD2|TRBV14|-
CASSQDRVAGSSYNEQFF
TGTGCCAGCAGCCAAGATCGGGTAGCGGGAAGCTCCTACAATGAGCAGTTCTTC
>TRBJ2-7|-|TRBV28|-
CASSFWRGEYEQYF
TGTGCCAGCAGTTTTTGGCGGGGAGAGTACGAGCAGTACTTC
>TRBJ2-1|-|TRBV11-2|-
CASSPDNEQFF
TGTGCCAGCAGCCCAGACAATGAGCAGTTCTTC
>TRBJ2-5|-|TRBV9|-
CASSSPRETQYF
TGTGCCAGCAGCTCCCCTCGGGAGACCCAGTACTTC
>TRBJ1-1|TRBD1|TRBV6-6|-
CASRPGQGVMNTEAFF
TGTGCCAGCAGACCCGGACAGGGAGTGATGAACACTGAAGCTTTCTTT
>TRBJ1-4|-|TRBV2|-
CASTSSRATNEKLFF
TGTGCCAGCACGTCGAGCCGGGCAACTAATGAAAAACTGTTTTTT
>TRBJ2-6|-|TRBV3-1/TRBV3-2|once
CASSQVAGPGRSGANVLTF
TGTGCCAGCAGCCAAGTGGCCGGCCCAGGGAGGTCTGGGGCCAACGTCCTGACTTTC
>TRBJ1-5|TRBD1|TRBV5-1|-
CASSTGQGSNQPQHF
TGCGCCAGCAGCACCGGACAGGGAAGCAATCAGCCCCAGCATTTT
>TRBJ1-6|TRBD1|TRBV6-5|-
CASSYGDRGDSPLHF
TGTGCCAGCAGTTACGGGGACAGGGGGGACTCACCCCTCCACTTT
>TRBJ1-5|-|TRBV19|-
CASSIYAGDVPQHF
TGTGCCAGTAGTATATACGCAGGGGACGTACCCCAGCATTTT
>TRBJ2-1|TRBD2|TRBV16|-
CASSQYRTGGDEQFF
TGTGCCAGCAGCCAATACCGGACGGGGGGGGATGAGCAGTTCTTC
>TRBJ2-2|TRBD2|TRBV5-5|-
CASSLDPSGATGELFF
TGTGCCAGCAGCTTGGATCCTAGCGGGGCCACCGGGGAGCTGTTTTTT